At least ten counts were recorded for the clone carrying this TCR beta chain. TCRdb re-called the 5' RACE reads with MiXCR, one entry per CDR3 protein. The sample lists under 30,000 distinct CDR3 sequences, approximately 4.7% occurring once. CDR3 size: 14 residues. CDR1 SEHNR and CDR2 FQNEAQ come from the germline V gene (reference sequence). Trimming stripped 1 base from V and 2 bases from J, with 9 bases between. The source of the sample is a study of early T cells in non-severe SARS-CoV-2 infection. This chain uses TRBV7-9 with TRBJ2-7, with D unclear. The clonotype originates from an adult who was a healthcare worker with PCR-confirmed SARS-CoV-2 infection or an uninfected control (not recorded which). Sequencing used whole blood. This chain's CDR3 is CASSLGSYAYEQYF. The DNA for the CDR3 is TGTGCCAGCAGCTTAGGCAGCTACGCCTACGAGCAGTACTTC.